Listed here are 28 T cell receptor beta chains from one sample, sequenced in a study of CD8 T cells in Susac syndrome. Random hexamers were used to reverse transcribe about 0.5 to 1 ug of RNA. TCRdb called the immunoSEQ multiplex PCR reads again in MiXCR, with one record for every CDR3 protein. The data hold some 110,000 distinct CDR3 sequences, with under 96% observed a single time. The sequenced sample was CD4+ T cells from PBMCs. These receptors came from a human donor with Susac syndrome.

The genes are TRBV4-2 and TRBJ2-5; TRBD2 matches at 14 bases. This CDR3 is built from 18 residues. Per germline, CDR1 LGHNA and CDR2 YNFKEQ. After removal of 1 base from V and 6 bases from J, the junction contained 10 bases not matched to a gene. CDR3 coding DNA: TGTGCCAGCAGCCAAGCCCCCCCGGGACTAGCGGGAGAAAAGACCCAGTACTTC. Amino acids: CASSQAPPGLAGEKTQYF.

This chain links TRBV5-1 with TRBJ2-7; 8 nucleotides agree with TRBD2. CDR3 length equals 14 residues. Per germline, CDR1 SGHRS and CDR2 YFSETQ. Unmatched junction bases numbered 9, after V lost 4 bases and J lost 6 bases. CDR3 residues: CASSPAGLAIEQYF. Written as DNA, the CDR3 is TGCGCCAGCAGCCCCGCCGGACTAGCAATCGAGCAGTACTTC.

CDR3 nucleotides: TGTGCCAGCAGCTTAGTTTATTCGAGCTCCTACAATGAGCAGTTCTTC. Encoded protein: CASSLVYSSSYNEQFF. V gene TRBV7-2 combines with J gene TRBJ2-1; D gene unclear. The V and J ends lost 1 base and 0 bases respectively, with 10 bases between them. The CDR3 is 16 residues long. Germline assignment: CDR1 SGHTA and CDR2 FQGNSA.

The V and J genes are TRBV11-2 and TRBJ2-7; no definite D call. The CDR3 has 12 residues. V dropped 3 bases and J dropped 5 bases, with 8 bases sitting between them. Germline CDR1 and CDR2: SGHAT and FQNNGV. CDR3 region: CASSLGWNEQYF. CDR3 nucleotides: TGTGCCAGCAGCTTGGGGTGGAACGAGCAGTACTTC.

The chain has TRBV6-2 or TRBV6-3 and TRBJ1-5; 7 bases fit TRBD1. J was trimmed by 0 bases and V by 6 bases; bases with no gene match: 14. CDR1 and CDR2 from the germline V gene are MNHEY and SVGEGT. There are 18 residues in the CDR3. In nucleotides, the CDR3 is TGTGCCAGCAGCCACCGAACCGGGACAGTGGATAGCAATCAGCCCCAGCATTTT. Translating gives CASSHRTGTVDSNQPQHF.

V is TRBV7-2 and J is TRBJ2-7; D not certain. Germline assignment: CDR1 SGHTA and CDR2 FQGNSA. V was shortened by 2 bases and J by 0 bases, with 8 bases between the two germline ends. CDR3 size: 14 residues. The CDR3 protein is CASSLMSPSYEQYF. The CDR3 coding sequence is TGTGCCAGCAGCTTAATGTCCCCCTCCTACGAGCAGTACTTC.

CDR3 in amino acids: CAWSVRRTISTDTQYF. The CDR3 bases are TGTGCCTGGAGTGTAAGGCGAACTATTAGCACAGATACGCAGTATTTT. The chain recombines TRBV30 with TRBJ2-3, with D unclear. Trimming removed 0 bases from V and 0 bases from J, with 13 bases in between. Germline V gene lookup returns CDR1 GTSNPN and CDR2 SVGIG (reference sequence). The CDR3 has 16 amino acids.

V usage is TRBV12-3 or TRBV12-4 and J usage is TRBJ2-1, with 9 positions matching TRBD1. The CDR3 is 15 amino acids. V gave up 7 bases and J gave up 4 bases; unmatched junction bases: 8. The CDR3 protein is CASTLDRGEYNEQFF. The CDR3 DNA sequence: TGTGCCAGCACCCTGGACAGGGGAGAATACAATGAGCAGTTCTTC.

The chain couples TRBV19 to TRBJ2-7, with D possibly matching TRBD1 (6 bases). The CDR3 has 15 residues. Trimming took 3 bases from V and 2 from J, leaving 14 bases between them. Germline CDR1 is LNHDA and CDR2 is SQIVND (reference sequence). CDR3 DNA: TGTGCCAGTAGTATTGGGGGCAGTCGGCCCTACGAGCAGTACTTC. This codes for CASSIGGSRPYEQYF.

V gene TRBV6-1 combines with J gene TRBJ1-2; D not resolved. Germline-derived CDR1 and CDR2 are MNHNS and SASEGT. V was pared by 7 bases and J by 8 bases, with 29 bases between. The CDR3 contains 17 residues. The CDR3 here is CASTTGPEAAWVGGYTF. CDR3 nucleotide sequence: TGTGCCAGCACCACCGGGCCCGAAGCGGCCTGGGTCGGAGGCTACACCTTC.

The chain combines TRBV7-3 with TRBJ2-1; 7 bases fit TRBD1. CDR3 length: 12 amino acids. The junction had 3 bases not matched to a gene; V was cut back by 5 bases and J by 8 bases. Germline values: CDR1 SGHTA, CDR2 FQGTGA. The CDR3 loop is CASSPDRDEQFF. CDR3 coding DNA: TGTGCCAGCAGCCCCGACAGGGATGAGCAGTTCTTC.

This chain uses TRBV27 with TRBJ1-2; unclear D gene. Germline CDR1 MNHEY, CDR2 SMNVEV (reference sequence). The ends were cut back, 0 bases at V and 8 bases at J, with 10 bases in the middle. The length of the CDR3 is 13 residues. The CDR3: CASSLSRLGGYTF. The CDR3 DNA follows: TGTGCCAGCAGTTTATCTCGCCTGGGGGGCTACACCTTC.

This chain's CDR3 is CASSLIGLGKTGELFF. CDR3 DNA sequence: TGCGCCAGCAGCTTGATCGGACTAGGGAAGACCGGGGAGCTGTTTTTT. The genes are TRBV5-1 and TRBJ2-2; 7 positions agree with TRBD2. Germline trimming cut 1 base from V and 5 bases from J; bases unmatched to any gene: 8. The CDR3 has 16 residues. CDR1 and CDR2 (germline): SGHRS, YFSETQ.

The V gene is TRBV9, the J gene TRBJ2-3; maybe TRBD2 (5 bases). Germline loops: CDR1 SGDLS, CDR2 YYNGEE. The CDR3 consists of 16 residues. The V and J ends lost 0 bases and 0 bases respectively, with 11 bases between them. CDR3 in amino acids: CASSVVAGLSTDTQYF. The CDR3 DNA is TGTGCCAGCAGCGTAGTTGCGGGCCTTAGCACAGATACGCAGTATTTT.

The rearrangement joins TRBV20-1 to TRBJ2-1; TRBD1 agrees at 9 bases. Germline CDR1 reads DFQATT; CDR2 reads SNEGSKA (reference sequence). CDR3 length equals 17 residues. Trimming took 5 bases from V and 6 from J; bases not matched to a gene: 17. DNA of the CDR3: TGCAGTGCTTGGGACGTCACAGGGGGCGAGATTTCCAATGAGCAGTTCTTC. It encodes CSAWDVTGGEISNEQFF.

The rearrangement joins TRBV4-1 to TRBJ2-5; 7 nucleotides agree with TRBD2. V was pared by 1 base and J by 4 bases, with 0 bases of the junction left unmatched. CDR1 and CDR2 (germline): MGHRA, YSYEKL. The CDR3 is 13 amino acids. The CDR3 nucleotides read TGCGCCAGCAGCCAAGGACTAGCAGAGACCCAGTACTTC. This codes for CASSQGLAETQYF.

CDR3 residues: CASSALTTDTQYF. The CDR3 nucleotides are TGTGCCAGCAGTGCTCTAACCACAGATACGCAGTATTTT. The chain joins TRBV25-1 to TRBJ2-3; D unclear. This CDR3 has 13 residues. Per germline, CDR1 MGHDK and CDR2 SYGVNS. The V and J ends lost 4 bases and 2 bases respectively, with 7 bases between them.

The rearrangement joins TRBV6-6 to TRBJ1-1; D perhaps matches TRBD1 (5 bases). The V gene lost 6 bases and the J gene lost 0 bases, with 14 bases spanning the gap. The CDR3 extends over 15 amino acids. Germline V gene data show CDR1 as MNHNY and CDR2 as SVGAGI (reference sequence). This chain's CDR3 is CASRDRVALNTEAFF. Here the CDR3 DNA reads TGTGCCAGCAGAGACAGAGTAGCTTTGAACACTGAAGCTTTCTTT.

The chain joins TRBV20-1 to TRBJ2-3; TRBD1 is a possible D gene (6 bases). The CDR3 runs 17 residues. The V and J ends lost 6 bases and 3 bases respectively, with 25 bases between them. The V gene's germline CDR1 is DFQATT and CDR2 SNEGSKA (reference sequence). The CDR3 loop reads CSAAPDLRGVGTDTQYF. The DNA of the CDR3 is TGCAGTGCCGCCCCTGACCTCAGGGGAGTTGGAACAGATACGCAGTATTTT.

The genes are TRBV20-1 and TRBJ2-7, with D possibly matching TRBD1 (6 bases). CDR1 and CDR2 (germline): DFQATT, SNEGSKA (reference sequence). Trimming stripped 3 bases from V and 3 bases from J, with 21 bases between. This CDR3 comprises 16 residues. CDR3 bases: TGCAGTGCTAGCCGCCTTACAGGGCCCCAAAACTACGAGCAGTACTTC. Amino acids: CSASRLTGPQNYEQYF.

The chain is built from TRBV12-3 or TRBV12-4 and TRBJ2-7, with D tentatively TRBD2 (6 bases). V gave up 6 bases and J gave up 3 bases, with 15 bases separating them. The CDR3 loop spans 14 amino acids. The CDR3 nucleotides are TGTGCCAGCAGGTCCCTGACTAGTGTCTACGAGCAGTACTTC. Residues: CASRSLTSVYEQYF.

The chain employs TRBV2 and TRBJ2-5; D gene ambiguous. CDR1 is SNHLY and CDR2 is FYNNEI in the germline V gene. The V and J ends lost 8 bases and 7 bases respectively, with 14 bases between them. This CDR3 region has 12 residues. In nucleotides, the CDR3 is TGTGCCAGCGATAGGGCTTCGGGGACCCAGTACTTC. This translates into CASDRASGTQYF.

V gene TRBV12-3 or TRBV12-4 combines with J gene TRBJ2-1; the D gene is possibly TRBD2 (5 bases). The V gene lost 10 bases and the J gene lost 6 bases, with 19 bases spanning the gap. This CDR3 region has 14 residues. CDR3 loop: CATSRGSAGNEQFF. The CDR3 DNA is TGTGCCACTTCGCGTGGGAGTGCTGGCAATGAGCAGTTCTTC.

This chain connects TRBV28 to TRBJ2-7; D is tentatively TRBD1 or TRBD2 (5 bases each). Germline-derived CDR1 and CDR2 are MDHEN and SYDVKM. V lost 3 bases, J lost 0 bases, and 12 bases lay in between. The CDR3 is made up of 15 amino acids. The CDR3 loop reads CASSLTGRYSYEQYF. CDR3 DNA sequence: TGTGCCAGCAGTTTGACGGGACGGTACTCCTACGAGCAGTACTTC.

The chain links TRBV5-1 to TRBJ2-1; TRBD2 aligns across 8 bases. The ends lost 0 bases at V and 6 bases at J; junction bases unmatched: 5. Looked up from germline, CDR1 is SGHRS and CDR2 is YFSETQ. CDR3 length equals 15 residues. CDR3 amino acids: CASSLGVAGINEQFF. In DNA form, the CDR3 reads TGCGCCAGCAGCTTGGGGGTAGCGGGAATCAATGAGCAGTTCTTC.

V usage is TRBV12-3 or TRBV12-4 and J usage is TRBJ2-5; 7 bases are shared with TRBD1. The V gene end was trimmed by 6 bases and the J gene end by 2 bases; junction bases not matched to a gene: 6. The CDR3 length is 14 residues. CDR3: CASRLGQQQETQYF. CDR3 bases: TGTGCCAGCAGACTGGGACAGCAACAAGAGACCCAGTACTTC.

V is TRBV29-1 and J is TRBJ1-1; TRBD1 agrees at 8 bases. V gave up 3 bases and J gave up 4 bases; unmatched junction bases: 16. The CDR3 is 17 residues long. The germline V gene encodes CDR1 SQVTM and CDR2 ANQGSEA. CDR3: CSVEEGLTGEGSTEAFF. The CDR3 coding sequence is TGCAGCGTTGAGGAGGGTTTGACAGGGGAAGGGAGCACTGAAGCTTTCTTT.

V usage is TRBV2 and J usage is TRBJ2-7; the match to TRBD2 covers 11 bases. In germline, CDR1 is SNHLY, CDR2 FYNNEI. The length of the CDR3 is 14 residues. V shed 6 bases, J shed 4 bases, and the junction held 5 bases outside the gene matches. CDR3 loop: CASRPSGRLYEQYF. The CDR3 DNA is TGTGCCAGCAGACCTAGCGGGAGGCTATACGAGCAGTACTTC.